The 31 T cell receptor beta chains reported below all come from one sample, sequenced in a study of shared clonotypes between healthy human individuals. The repertoire was sequenced with immunoSEQ multiplex PCR; TCRdb's copy has only in-frame clones and lacks some. The table lists about 2.4 million clones, over 85% of them singletons. Input material: naive CD4+ T cells from PBMCs. Documented subset: CD45RA+ positively selected. The receptors shown here come from a man aged 18-30 years in good health. Some clones in this sample may be carry-over from other donors' samples.

V gene TRBV20-1 combines with J gene TRBJ2-3; 7 bases are a match to TRBD2. The CDR3 runs to 11 residues. Germline CDR1 and CDR2: DFQATT and SNEGSKA (reference sequence). V trimming: 7 bases; J trimming: 4 bases; junction bases outside the gene matches: 2. Here the CDR3 DNA reads TGCAGTGGACTAGCCGCAGATACGCAGTATTTT. This sequence encodes CSGLAADTQYF.

This sequence joins TRBV4-2 and TRBJ1-4; TRBD1 agrees at 8 bases. The germline V gene has CDR1 LGHNA and CDR2 YNFKEQ. V shed 0 bases and J 8 bases; nucleotides not matched to a gene: 5. The CDR3 is 15 residues long. As DNA, the CDR3 is TGTGCCAGCAGCCAAGACCCCCACAGGGGGGAAAAACTGTTTTTT. Protein sequence: CASSQDPHRGEKLFF.

The gene calls are TRBV27 and TRBJ2-3; 15 bases map to TRBD2. The CDR3 is 16 amino acids. The germline V gene has CDR1 MNHEY and CDR2 SMNVEV (reference sequence). With 5 bases clipped from V and 8 bases from J, the junction kept 8 bases outside the gene matches. CDR3 protein: CASSPGTSGGSATQYF. CDR3 in DNA: TGTGCCAGCAGTCCCGGGACTAGCGGGGGGTCGGCTACGCAGTATTTT.

V is TRBV6-5 and J is TRBJ2-1; possibly TRBD2 for D (5 bases). The CDR3 loop spans 16 amino acids. With 0 bases removed from V and 9 bases from J, the gap between germline ends came to 18 bases. From germline, CDR1 is MNHEY and CDR2 SVGAGI. Written as DNA, the CDR3 is TGTGCCAGCAGTTACTCCCCATCGAGGCTAGCAACTGAGCAGTTCTTC. It yields the protein CASSYSPSRLATEQFF.

The rearrangement joins TRBV14 to TRBJ2-3; the match to TRBD2 covers 12 bases. Germline CDR1 SGHDN, CDR2 FVKESK. V was clipped by 0 bases and J by 3 bases; unmatched bases: 7. This CDR3 is 18 amino acids long. The CDR3 region has the DNA TGTGCCAGCAGCCAAGATTCCCGGACTAGCGGGAATACAGATACGCAGTATTTT. It translates to CASSQDSRTSGNTDTQYF.

This clone was seen just once. The gene calls are TRBV21-1 and TRBJ1-4. TRBV21-1 constitutes a pseudogene. There are 18 residues in the CDR3. In DNA, the CDR3 is TGTGCCAGCAGCAAAAAATCGGGGCCACCTCCTGGAGGTGAAAAACTGTTTTTT. This translates into CASSKKSGPPPGGEKLFF.

The chain carries TRBV28 and TRBJ2-2; the D is unclear. Germline V CDR1 and CDR2: MDHEN, SYDVKM. The V and J ends lost 6 bases and 4 bases respectively, with 33 bases between them. CDR3 size: 21 residues. The CDR3 loop is CASSPLVGGSLKVGPTGELFF. CDR3 nucleotide sequence: TGTGCCAGCAGCCCCCTCGTGGGCGGTTCATTAAAAGTGGGTCCCACCGGGGAGCTGTTTTTT.

The chain combines TRBV19 with TRBJ2-2; 7 positions agree with TRBD1. The V segment lost 7 bases and the J segment 7 bases; nucleotides outside the gene matches: 9. Germline assignment: CDR1 LNHDA and CDR2 SQIVND (reference sequence). This CDR3 spans 14 amino acids. The CDR3: CASNAATGNGELFF. DNA of the CDR3: TGTGCCAGTAACGCCGCGACAGGGAACGGGGAGCTGTTTTTT.

V is TRBV4-3 and J is TRBJ2-2; D uncertain. Germline lookup yields CDR1 LGHNA and CDR2 YSLEER. The germline V and J ends were trimmed by 1 base and 6 bases, with 12 bases remaining between them. The CDR3 covers 15 residues. CDR3 region: CASSQVTTVAGELFF. CDR3 sequence (DNA): TGCGCCAGCAGCCAAGTGACAACCGTTGCCGGGGAGCTGTTTTTT.

This rearrangement joins TRBV27 to TRBJ2-1; 8 nucleotides match TRBD2. The ends lost 6 bases at V and 8 bases at J; junction bases unmatched: 12. This CDR3 spans 15 amino acids. In germline, CDR1 is MNHEY, CDR2 SMNVEV (reference sequence). The CDR3 nucleotides read TGTGCCAGCAGGCCCGGGGGGGGGAGGTTCGATGAGCAGTTCTTC. As protein: CASRPGGGRFDEQFF.

This clone was found once. Here the CDR3 DNA reads TGTGCCAGCAGCCTGAAAGTACTAGCGGGAGCAGGAGAGCAGTTCTTC. Its protein is CASSLKVLAGAGEQFF. The rearrangement uses TRBV5-4 and TRBJ2-1; TRBD2 matches 11 bases. V shed 4 bases and J 10 bases; nucleotides not matched to a gene: 13. Germline CDR1 is SGHNT and CDR2 is YYREEE (reference sequence). The CDR3 runs to 16 residues.

This chain links TRBV19 with TRBJ1-2, with D hard to call. Trimming cost V 0 bases and J 5 bases, with 13 bases left between them. This CDR3 is built from 15 residues. The germline V gene has CDR1 LNHDA and CDR2 SQIVND (reference sequence). The CDR3: CASSIDRATVYGYTF. The DNA of the CDR3 is TGTGCCAGTAGTATAGATCGGGCCACAGTATATGGCTACACCTTC.

The chain uses TRBV5-1 and TRBJ2-3; no reliable D call. The germline V gene has CDR1 SGHRS and CDR2 YFSETQ. V was trimmed by 7 bases and J by 6 bases, leaving 12 bases between them. This CDR3 is 12 amino acids long. In DNA form, the CDR3 reads TGCGCCAGCTCCGCCCAGCTTGATACGCAGTATTTT. As protein: CASSAQLDTQYF.

This chain connects TRBV28 to TRBJ2-4; D might be TRBD1 (5 bases). The CDR3 spans 15 residues. Germline V gene sequence: CDR1 MDHEN, CDR2 SYDVKM. V was shortened by 5 bases and J by 9 bases, with 20 bases between the two germline ends. The chain's CDR3 is CASSPPGRTQGIQYF. CDR3 in DNA: TGTGCCAGCAGTCCTCCGGGCCGCACTCAGGGCATTCAGTACTTC.

This chain links TRBV20-1 with TRBJ2-7; D call uncertain. V was pared by 1 base and J by 5 bases, with 6 bases between. Germline loops: CDR1 DFQATT, CDR2 SNEGSKA (reference sequence). CDR3 size: 11 residues. The CDR3 reads CSARAYNEQYF. The CDR3 nucleotides are TGCAGTGCTAGAGCGTATAACGAGCAGTACTTC.

The chain is built from TRBV11-2 and TRBJ2-7; maybe TRBD2 (5 bases). V was cut by 3 bases and J by 0 bases, with 9 bases left in between. The CDR3 has 14 residues. The germline CDR1 and CDR2 sequences are SGHAT and FQNNGV. The CDR3 DNA reads as TGTGCCAGCAGCTTTCGCGGGCACTCCTACGAGCAGTACTTC. This codes for CASSFRGHSYEQYF.

V and J are TRBV6-5 and TRBJ1-5, with TRBD1 as a possible D gene (6 bases). The V gene lost 8 bases and the J gene lost 4 bases, with 12 bases spanning the gap. Germline V gene data show CDR1 as MNHEY and CDR2 as SVGAGI. The CDR3 is 13 residues long. CDR3: CASGGGGNQPQHF. In nucleotides, the CDR3 is TGTGCCAGCGGCGGGGGCGGTAATCAGCCCCAGCATTTT.

The V and J genes are TRBV23-1 and TRBJ1-5; D call uncertain. TRBV23-1 is an ORF; its function is uncertain. Between the trimmed V and J ends, which lost 7 bases and 6 bases, there was a span of 16 bases. This CDR3 is built from 14 residues. The CDR3 nucleotides read TGCGCCAGCACCCAAACCCCTCCGACTCAGCCCCAGCATTTT. As protein: CASTQTPPTQPQHF.

This rearrangement joins TRBV5-4 to TRBJ2-3, with TRBD2 matching 8 bases. V trimming: 0 bases; J trimming: 11 bases; junction bases outside the gene matches: 5. Germline V gene data show CDR1 as SGHNT and CDR2 as YYREEE (reference sequence). The CDR3 contains 13 residues. The CDR3 loop reads CASSLGREVVQYF. CDR3 sequence (DNA): TGTGCCAGCAGCTTGGGGCGGGAGGTTGTGCAGTATTTT. The variable domain in full, completed from reference TRBV5-4 and TRBJ2-3, reads ETGVTQSPTHLIKTRGQQVTLRCSSQSGHNTVSWYQQALGQGPQFIFQYYREEENGRGNFPPRFSGLQFPNYSSELNVNALELDDSALYLCASSLGREVVQYFGPGTRLTVL.

This chain links TRBV5-1 with TRBJ2-1; possible D gene TRBD2, 6 bases. The CDR3 is 15 amino acids. From germline, CDR1 is SGHRS and CDR2 YFSETQ. Trimming shortened V by 4 bases and J by 5 bases, and 16 bases separated the two germline ends. The chain's CDR3 is CASSLALSSDNEQFF. Here the CDR3 DNA reads TGCGCCAGCAGCCTCGCGCTGTCTAGCGACAATGAGCAGTTCTTC.

CDR3 DNA sequence: TGTGCCAGCTCACCACAGGTTGCCGGACGGACAGATACGCAGTATTTT. Protein sequence: CASSPQVAGRTDTQYF. The V call is TRBV18, the J call TRBJ2-3; D is ambiguous. The CDR3 extends over 16 amino acids. The germline V and J ends were trimmed by 1 base and 3 bases, with 14 bases remaining between them. CDR1 is KGHSH and CDR2 is LQKENI in the germline V gene. Based on the CDR3 plus reference TRBV18 and TRBJ2-3, the full variable domain is NAGVMQNPRHLVRRRGQEARLRCSPMKGHSHVYWYRQLPEEGLKFMVYLQKENIIDESGMPKERFSAEFPKEGPSILRIQQVVRGDSAAYFCASSPQVAGRTDTQYFGPGTRLTVL.

The chain recombines TRBV27 with TRBJ1-5; tentatively, D is TRBD1 (5 bases). The V gene lost 0 bases and the J gene lost 9 bases, with 6 bases spanning the gap. CDR3 length: 12 amino acids. CDR1 and CDR2 (germline): MNHEY, SMNVEV (reference sequence). CDR3 residues: CASSLSGGPQHF. Here the CDR3 DNA reads TGTGCCAGCAGTTTATCGGGGGGGCCCCAGCATTTT.

This clone has a handful of counts. The rearrangement joins TRBV5-6 to TRBJ2-5, with TRBD1 as a possible D gene (5 bases). CDR1 and CDR2 (germline): SGHDT, YYEEEE. V gave up 1 base and J gave up 2 bases, with 9 bases separating them. The CDR3 has 14 amino acids. The CDR3 nucleotides are TGTGCCAGCAGCTTGATGACAGTACAAGAGACCCAGTACTTC. Translation gives CASSLMTVQETQYF.

The chain carries TRBV6-6 and TRBJ2-7; 8 positions match TRBD1. The CDR3 is made up of 15 amino acids. Looked up from germline, CDR1 is MNHNY and CDR2 is SVGAGI (reference sequence). V dropped 4 bases and J dropped 1; count of bases not matched to a gene: 6. The chain's CDR3 is CASSSRDRTSYEQYF. Here the CDR3 DNA reads TGTGCCAGCAGTTCCCGGGACAGGACATCCTACGAGCAGTACTTC.

The rearrangement uses TRBV11-2 and TRBJ2-3; TRBD2 matches at 13 bases. Trimming removed 6 bases from V and 6 bases from J; junction bases left unmatched: 12. The CDR3 loop spans 17 amino acids. Germline values: CDR1 SGHAT, CDR2 FQNNGV. CDR3 bases: TGTGCCAGCAGATTCGGACTAGCGGGAGCCGGGTCGGATACGCAGTATTTT. Translated, it gives CASRFGLAGAGSDTQYF. The full variable domain, completed using reference TRBV11-2 and TRBJ2-3, is EAGVAQSPRYKIIEKRQSVAFWCNPISGHATLYWYQQILGQGPKLLIQFQNNGVVDDSQLPKDRFSAERLKGVDSTLKIQPAKLEDSAVYLCASRFGLAGAGSDTQYFGPGTRLTVL.

The V gene is TRBV10-3, the J gene TRBJ2-7, with 9 bases aligning to TRBD1. The CDR3 is 14 residues long. The V gene's germline CDR1 is ENHRY and CDR2 SYGVKD. J gave up 8 bases and V 4 bases, and 9 bases lay outside the gene matches. The CDR3 region has the DNA TGTGCCATCAGTGTCGGGACAGGGAAGAGCCAGCAGTACTTC. Translation gives CAISVGTGKSQQYF.

The chain joins TRBV5-6 to TRBJ2-2; 10 bases line up with TRBD2. The CDR3 contains 16 residues. V gave up 5 bases and J gave up 0 bases; unmatched junction bases: 4. The germline gives CDR1 SGHDT, CDR2 YYEEEE. DNA for the CDR3: TGTGCCAGCAGAATTGGGACTAGCGCGAACACCGGGGAGCTGTTTTTT. It is translated as CASRIGTSANTGELFF.

V is TRBV13 and J is TRBJ2-7; possible D gene TRBD2, 5 bases. The germline V gene encodes CDR1 PRHDT and CDR2 FYEKMQ (reference sequence). The CDR3 consists of 18 residues. The ends were cut back, 1 base at V and 3 bases at J, with 22 bases in the middle. DNA for the CDR3: TGTGCCAGCAGCTTAGATCAGCGGAGCCAGGCGTCCTTCTACGAGCAGTACTTC. It specifies CASSLDQRSQASFYEQYF.

Only a few counts were recorded for this clone. This sequence joins TRBV18 and TRBJ1-5; 8 bases line up with TRBD1. CDR1 is KGHSH, CDR2 LQKENI, per germline. With V trimmed by 5 bases and J by 2 bases, 2 bases remained unmatched. CDR3 length: 14 amino acids. CDR3 DNA sequence: TGTGCCAGCTCATCGGGACAGGGCAATCAGCCCCAGCATTTT. It yields the protein CASSSGQGNQPQHF.

This chain joins TRBV7-7 and TRBJ2-5; D uncertain. The ends were cut back, 0 bases at V and 1 base at J, with 6 bases in the middle. Germline V lookup: CDR1 SSHAT, CDR2 FNYEAQ (reference sequence). This CDR3 has 14 amino acids. CDR3 region: CASSLAGIQETQYF. CDR3 bases: TGTGCCAGCAGCTTAGCCGGAATCCAAGAGACCCAGTACTTC.

The chain combines TRBV4-1 with TRBJ2-3, with 7 bases identical to TRBD2. The CDR3 contains 15 residues. V shed 1 base, J shed 2 bases, and the junction held 3 bases outside the gene matches. The germline V gene has CDR1 MGHRA and CDR2 YSYEKL. The CDR3 loop reads CASSQGDYYTDTQYF. The CDR3 nucleotides are TGCGCCAGCAGCCAAGGGGACTACTACACAGATACGCAGTATTTT.